This T cell receptor (beta chain) was observed in a study of Ad26.COV2.S vaccination and SARS-CoV-2 variants. Study details: Donor had been placed in the Ad26.COV2.S arm of the COV1001 trial.

Per the germline V gene, CDR1 is SEHNR and CDR2 is FQNEAQ (reference sequence). V lost 2 bases and J lost 3, with 13 bases in between. This CDR3 spans 16 amino acids. Assay: immunoSEQ multiplex PCR; the TCRdb copy retains only in-frame clones and omits some. The profile shows about 400,000 clones, approximately 90% of them singletons. Described treatment: some 20 received Ad26.COV2.S at low or high dose, single or two shots; about five received placebo; per-sample allocation not given. Collection of the samples took place on day 63 after the first injection of vaccine or placebo. Donation was by an adult aged 18-55 years who was in Boston.

The TCR was taken from a person aged 18-60 years who received the Ad26.COV2.S COVID-19 vaccine or a placebo. The material was peripheral blood, obtained in a trial of Ad26.COV2.S vaccine versus placebo. The chain combines TRBV7-9 with TRBJ2-2; possibly TRBD2 for D (6 bases). The CDR3 sequence is CASSLPGGFDTGELFF. CDR3 in DNA: TGTGCCAGCAGCTTACCCGGGGGTTTTGACACCGGGGAGCTGTTTTTT.